These 19 T cell receptor beta chains originate from one sample sequenced in a study of T-cell reconstitution after alpha-beta-depleted transplantation in children. Molecular barcoding with unique molecular identifiers was used for the TCRbeta library. TCRdb redid the calling of the PCR reads with MiXCR, one entry per CDR3 protein. The profile shows fewer than 700,000 distinct CDR3 sequences, 20% to 25% of them singletons. This specimen consisted of PBMCs, mostly from graft donor cells, obtained 360 days after TCRalphabeta/CD19-depleted stem cell transplant. These receptors originate from a boy less than two years old who had a stem cell transplant for acute myeloid leukemia, so the T cells may come from the graft donor.

The rearrangement joins TRBV6-5 to TRBJ2-7; 8 bases agree with TRBD2. This CDR3 comprises 15 residues. The V and J ends lost 2 bases and 5 bases, in that order; junction bases with no gene match: 8. Germline assignment: CDR1 MNHEY and CDR2 SVGAGI. CDR3 DNA sequence: TGTGCCAGCAGTTACCGGGGGGGATCGTTCGACGAGCAGTACGTC. Protein product: CASSYRGGSFDEQYV.

The chain's CDR3 is CASSLDLGGPLSTYNEQFF. CDR3 coding DNA: TGTGCCAGCAGCTTAGATTTAGGGGGGCCCCTGTCCACCTACAATGAGCAGTTCTTC. The chain carries TRBV11-2 and TRBJ2-1; TRBD1 or TRBD2 may be the D gene (6 bases each). CDR1 is SGHAT, CDR2 FQNNGV, per germline. This CDR3 region has 19 residues. V lost 0 bases to trimming and J lost 2 bases, with 20 bases between them.

This clonotype occurred many times. The rearrangement joins TRBV11-2 to TRBJ1-2; a possible D gene is TRBD1 (6 bases). Germline CDR1 SGHAT, CDR2 FQNNGV. V was pared by 5 bases and J by 4 bases, with 20 bases between. The CDR3 loop spans 16 amino acids. CDR3 sequence reads: CASSLQGTQEGYGYTF. The CDR3 coding sequence is TGTGCCAGCAGCCTGCAGGGGACCCAAGAGGGCTATGGCTACACCTTC.

The genes are TRBV7-3 and TRBJ2-1; 10 bases are shared with TRBD2. The CDR3 extends over 16 amino acids. CDR1 and CDR2 (germline): SGHTA, FQGTGA. V shed 4 bases, J shed 9 bases, and the junction held 12 bases outside the gene matches. The DNA for the CDR3 is TGTGCCAGCAGCTCCCAAGCGGGGGGGCCTATTACTGAGCAGTTCTTC. Translated, it gives CASSSQAGGPITEQFF.

The chain carries TRBV15 and TRBJ2-3; 8 bases line up with TRBD2. The CDR3 extends over 17 amino acids. V gave up 1 base and J gave up 0 bases; unmatched junction bases: 6. Per the germline V gene, CDR1 is LNHNV and CDR2 is YYDKDF (reference sequence). The CDR3 region has the DNA TGTGCCACCAGCAGAGGACCGATAGCGGGAAGCACAGATACGCAGTATTTT. Encoded protein: CATSRGPIAGSTDTQYF.

This clonotype was recorded many times. The chain recombines TRBV20-1 with TRBJ2-3, with TRBD2 identical over 7 bases. The CDR3 runs to 18 residues. Losses at the gene ends were 4 bases for V and 2 bases for J; bases not matched to a gene: 18. From germline, CDR1 is DFQATT and CDR2 SNEGSKA (reference sequence). The CDR3 DNA sequence: TGCAGTGCTACATACGGGACTAAATTCCCCCGCTACACAGATACGCAGTATTTT. It yields the protein CSATYGTKFPRYTDTQYF.

This clonotype has ten or more counts. The V gene is TRBV20-1, the J gene TRBJ2-1, with D possibly being TRBD2 (6 bases). Germline lookup yields CDR1 DFQATT and CDR2 SNEGSKA (reference sequence). This CDR3 comprises 13 residues. V was pared by 1 base and J by 7 bases, with 11 bases between. CDR3 in DNA: TGCAGTGCTAGAGGCACGGGGAGGAATGAGCAGTTCTTC. Its translation is CSARGTGRNEQFF.

This clonotype was found many times. The rearrangement links TRBV12-3 or TRBV12-4 to TRBJ2-5; 7 bases match TRBD2. The V segment lost 6 bases and the J segment 3 bases; nucleotides outside the gene matches: 10. The CDR3 has 15 amino acids. The DNA for the CDR3 is TGTGCCAGCAGCCTCCCCAGCGGGACGGAAGAGACCCAGTACTTC. Amino acid sequence: CASSLPSGTEETQYF.

Ten or more counts support this clonotype. V is TRBV12-3 or TRBV12-4 and J is TRBJ2-5; D is perhaps TRBD1 or TRBD2 (6 bases each). The CDR3 spans 14 residues. The germline V and J ends were trimmed by 8 bases and 5 bases, with 18 bases remaining between them. Here the CDR3 DNA reads TGTGCCAGCGCCAGGGACTTCGGGGGCGAGACCCAGTACTTC. Its protein is CASARDFGGETQYF.

This clonotype was seen ten or more times. This chain joins TRBV12-3 or TRBV12-4 and TRBJ2-7; D is unresolved. The CDR3 runs to 12 residues. Trimming took off 7 bases at V and 2 bases at J, with 9 bases between the two ends. The chain's CDR3 is CASTLGPYEQYF. DNA of the CDR3: TGTGCCAGCACCTTGGGCCCCTACGAGCAGTACTTC.

This chain joins TRBV20-1 and TRBJ2-7; D is possibly TRBD1 (5 bases). Germline V gene data show CDR1 as DFQATT and CDR2 as SNEGSKA (reference sequence). This CDR3 spans 12 amino acids. Between the trimmed V and J ends, which lost 4 bases and 5 bases, there was a span of 12 bases. Here the CDR3 reads CSAKGRADEQYF. The CDR3, as DNA: TGCAGTGCTAAAGGCAGGGCTGACGAGCAGTACTTC.

This rearrangement joins TRBV7-2 to TRBJ2-6; perhaps D is TRBD1 or TRBD2 (5 bases each). Trimming took 2 bases from V and 8 from J, leaving 16 bases between them. The germline CDR1 and CDR2 sequences are SGHTA and FQGNSA. CDR3 length: 16 amino acids. The CDR3 nucleotides are TGTGCCAGCAGCTTAATTGGTCTAGGGGACCCCAACGTCCTGACTTTC. This gives the protein CASSLIGLGDPNVLTF.

Only a few counts were recorded for this clonotype. The chain employs TRBV29-1 and TRBJ1-2, with D perhaps matching TRBD1 (6 bases). This CDR3 region has 12 residues. V dropped 1 base and J dropped 7 bases, with 10 bases sitting between them. Germline values: CDR1 SQVTM, CDR2 ANQGSEA. CDR3 sequence reads: CSVEARTVGYTF. In nucleotides, the CDR3 is TGCAGCGTTGAAGCTAGGACAGTTGGCTACACCTTC. Filled out from reference TRBV29-1 and TRBJ1-2, the complete variable domain reads SAVISQKPSRDICQRGTSLTIQCQVDSQVTMMFWYRQQPGQSLTLIATANQGSEATYESGFVIDKFPISRPNLTFSTLTVSNMSPEDSSIYLCSVEARTVGYTFGSGTRLTVV.

The V call is TRBV5-1, the J call TRBJ2-7; D is possibly TRBD1 (5 bases). CDR3 size: 15 residues. The ends were cut back, 0 bases at V and 2 bases at J, with 12 bases in the middle. The V gene's germline CDR1 is SGHRS and CDR2 YFSETQ. CDR3 sequence: CASSLALGHTYEQYF. DNA of the CDR3: TGCGCCAGCAGCTTGGCCCTTGGACATACCTACGAGCAGTACTTC.

This chain uses TRBV9 with TRBJ2-5; 9 bases match TRBD1. The germline CDR1 and CDR2 sequences are SGDLS and YYNGEE. V gave up 2 bases and J gave up 5 bases; unmatched junction bases: 7. The CDR3 is made up of 15 amino acids. The CDR3 here is CASSVRQGEEETQYF. CDR3 nucleotides: TGTGCCAGCAGCGTTAGACAGGGGGAAGAGGAGACCCAGTACTTC.

This clonotype was seen more than once but under ten times. This chain uses TRBV4-3 with TRBJ2-7, with D possibly being TRBD1 (5 bases). The CDR3 runs to 16 residues. The V gene's germline CDR1 is LGHNA and CDR2 YSLEER. Trimming removed 3 bases from V and 3 bases from J, with 18 bases in between. The CDR3 DNA sequence: TGCGCCAGCAGCCATGACAGCGACCTACTGGGCTACGAGCAGTACTTC. The encoded protein is CASSHDSDLLGYEQYF.

This clonotype was counted ten times or more. The V gene is TRBV12-3 or TRBV12-4, the J gene TRBJ1-1; D may be TRBD1 (5 bases). The CDR3 spans 16 residues. Trimming took 3 bases from V and 0 from J, leaving 14 bases between them. The CDR3 reads CASSFPGIEVNTEAFF. The CDR3 DNA reads as TGTGCCAGCAGTTTTCCAGGGATCGAGGTGAACACTGAAGCTTTCTTT.

The rearrangement joins TRBV12-3 or TRBV12-4 to TRBJ1-2; D is unresolved. V was pared by 3 bases and J by 2 bases, with 13 bases between. The CDR3 has 15 amino acids. CDR3 bases: TGTGCCAGCAGTTTTACACTAAGCCCGAACTATGGCTACACCTTC. Its translation is CASSFTLSPNYGYTF.

The V gene is TRBV5-5, the J gene TRBJ2-2; 8 bases map to TRBD1. The CDR3 extends over 16 amino acids. Germline CDR1 reads SGHKS; CDR2 reads YYEKEE (reference sequence). Losses at the gene ends were 0 bases for V and 3 bases for J; bases not matched to a gene: 4. For the CDR3, the DNA is TGTGCCAGCAGCTTGGGACAGGGGCCTGACACCGGGGAGCTGTTTTTT. Its translation is CASSLGQGPDTGELFF.